What follows describes a single TCR beta chain. This specimen belongs to a study of blood T cell repertoires in COVID-19. Study-level information: Whether acute or convalescent, the COVID-19 samples came from the United States, Italy and Spain. T cells, B-cell-depleted T cells, or PBMCs supplied cDNA or gDNA.

Per the original data handling: Reference gene primer amplification yielded estimated nucleated cell counts. Measured with immunoSEQ multiplex PCR; TCRdb has only the in-frame clones, and not every one. That table supplies the V and J calls and clone size; D and trimming were determined from the DNA. Of some 190,000 clones listed, just under 85% were seen once; the top ten hold 4.5% to 6%. The CDR3 contains 15 residues. Per germline, CDR1 WNHNN and CDR2 SYGVQD (reference sequence). V lost 4 bases to trimming and J lost 0 bases, with 10 bases between them. The receptor comes from a woman between 70 and 85 years old with active or convalescent COVID-19. The chain is built from TRBV10-1 and TRBJ1-5; D is unclear. The sequencing input was peripheral blood. The CDR3: CASSVSCHSNQPQHF. The CDR3 bases are TGCGCCAGCAGTGTGAGCTGCCATAGCAATCAGCCCCAGCATTTT.